This TCR beta chain was sequenced for a study of blood T cell repertoires in COVID-19. About the study: Some COVID-19 samples were acute and others convalescent; all came from the United States, Italy and Spain. In each case, the material was cDNA or gDNA derived from T cells, B-cell-depleted T cells, or PBMCs.

CDR3 length equals 13 residues. Germline loops: CDR1 LGHNA, CDR2 YSLEER. V lost 1 base and J 8 bases, leaving 11 bases between the germline ends. How the authors handled the data: Cell counts per sample came from amplifying reference gene primers. Assay: immunoSEQ multiplex PCR; the TCRdb copy retains only in-frame clones and omits some. The V and J calls and clone size are taken from that table; D and trimming were inferred from the DNA. The sample holds around 70,000 clones, roughly 86% seen once. The sequenced sample was peripheral blood. The chain combines TRBV4-3 with TRBJ1-1, with D perhaps TRBD1 (5 bases). This TCR was recovered from a man between 70 and 80 years old with acute or convalescent COVID-19. CDR3 protein: CASSQVVGLEAFF. The CDR3 nucleotides are TGCGCCAGCAGCCAAGTAGTGGGGCTAGAAGCTTTCTTT.